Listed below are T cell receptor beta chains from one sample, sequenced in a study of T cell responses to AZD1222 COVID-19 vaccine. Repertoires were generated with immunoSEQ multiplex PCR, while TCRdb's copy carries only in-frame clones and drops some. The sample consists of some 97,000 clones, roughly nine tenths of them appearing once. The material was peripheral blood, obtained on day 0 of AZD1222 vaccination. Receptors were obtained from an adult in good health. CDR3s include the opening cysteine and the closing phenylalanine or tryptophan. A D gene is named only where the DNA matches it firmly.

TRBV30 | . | CAWSAQERSPLHF
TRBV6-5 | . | CASSYSTGTPDTQYF
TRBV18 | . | CASSPSSSNTEAFF
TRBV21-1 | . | CASSKGLRLHKYNEQFF
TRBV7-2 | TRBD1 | CASSLTGEDQPQHF
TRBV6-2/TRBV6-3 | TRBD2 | CASSEYQGLAGLSYEQYF
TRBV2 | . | CASSEAVSVEGGGQFF
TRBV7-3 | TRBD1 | CASSLDREETQYF
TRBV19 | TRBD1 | CASSLTGGAKNIQYF
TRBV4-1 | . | CASLPEEGMNTEAFF
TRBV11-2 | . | CASSGIGQPGLF
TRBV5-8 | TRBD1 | CASSPGQGPLETQYF
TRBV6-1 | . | CASSENFEGRRTEAFF
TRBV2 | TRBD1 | CARKPTGVGGYTF
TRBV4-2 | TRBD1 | CASSQDRSATGVSYEQYF
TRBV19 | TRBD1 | CASNLQGEAFF
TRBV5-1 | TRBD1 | CASSLAGTGQGTQYF
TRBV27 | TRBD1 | CASRATGGPYSNQPQHF
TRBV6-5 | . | CASSYSRTHGYTF
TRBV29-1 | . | CSVWENTGELFF
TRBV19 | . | CASKDSFTSYEQYF
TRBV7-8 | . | CASSQSGEQFF
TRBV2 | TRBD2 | CASRDSGSDADTQYF
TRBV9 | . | CASSAAVTDTQYF
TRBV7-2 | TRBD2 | CASTFSGMSGYEQYF
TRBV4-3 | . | CASSPAVGGNTEAFF